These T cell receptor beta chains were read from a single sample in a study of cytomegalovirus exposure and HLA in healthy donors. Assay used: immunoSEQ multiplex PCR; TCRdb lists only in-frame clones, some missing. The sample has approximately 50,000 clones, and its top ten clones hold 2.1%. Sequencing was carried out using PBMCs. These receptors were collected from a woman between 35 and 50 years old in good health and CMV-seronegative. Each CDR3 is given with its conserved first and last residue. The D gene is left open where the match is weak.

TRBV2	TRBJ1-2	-	TGTGCCAGCAGTGAAATAGGACAAGAAGGCTACACCTTC	CASSEIGQEGYTF
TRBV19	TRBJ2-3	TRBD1	TGTGCCAGTAGTATAGATTCGCCGGGACAGGGGGCCGGAGATACGCAGTATTTT	CASSIDSPGQGAGDTQYF
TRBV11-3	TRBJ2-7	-	TGTGCCAGCAGCTTAGTAGGGTGGCAGGGCAGGGCCTACGAGCAGTACTTC	CASSLVGWQGRAYEQYF
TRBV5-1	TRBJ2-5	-	TGCGCCAGCAGCTCCGGGGGTGGGGAGACCCAGTACTTC	CASSSGGGETQYF
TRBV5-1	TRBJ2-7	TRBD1	TGCGCCAGCAGCTTGGAGGGTAGCGTGGGACAGGCCGAGCAGTACTTC	CASSLEGSVGQAEQYF
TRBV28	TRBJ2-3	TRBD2	TGTGCCAGCAGTTTTAGCGGGGGGGGCACAGATACGCAGTATTTT	CASSFSGGGTDTQYF
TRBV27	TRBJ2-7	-	TGTGCCAGCAGCCCAAGGCGGTGGCAGTACGAGCAGTACTTC	CASSPRRWQYEQYF
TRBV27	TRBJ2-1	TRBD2	TGTGCCAGCAGTTTATCGCGCGGGGGGGTGGGAGACAATGAGCAGTTCTTC	CASSLSRGGVGDNEQFF
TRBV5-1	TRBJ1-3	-	TGCGCCAGCAGCTCGAACCCGGGATCTGGGGACACCATATATTTT	CASSSNPGSGDTIYF
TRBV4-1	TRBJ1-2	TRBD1	TGCGCCAGCAGCCGGGACAGTCTGGCTGAGGGCTACACCTTC	CASSRDSLAEGYTF
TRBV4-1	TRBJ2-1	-	TGCGCCAGCAGCCAAGTAGGGACTCGGCGGATCTTC	CASSQVGTRRIF
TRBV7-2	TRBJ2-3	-	TGTGCCAGAAGCTCCGGGAACGCGCAGTATTTT	CARSSGNAQYF
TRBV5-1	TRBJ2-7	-	TGCGCCAGCAGCCCCAGCAGGGGATATCCCTCCTACGAGCAGTACTTC	CASSPSRGYPSYEQYF
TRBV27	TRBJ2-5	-	TGTGCCAGCAGCTGGACATTCAAGGCGGAGACCCAGTACTTC	CASSWTFKAETQYF
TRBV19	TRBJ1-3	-	TGTGCCAGTAGTAAGGCAGGGGCTGGAAACACCATATATTTT	CASSKAGAGNTIYF
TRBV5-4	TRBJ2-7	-	TGTGCCAGCAGCTTGTACGGGACTTCGCCCTACGAGCAGTACTTC	CASSLYGTSPYEQYF
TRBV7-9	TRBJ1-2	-	TGTGCCAGCAGCTCTTACAACGCCTTC	CASSSYNAF
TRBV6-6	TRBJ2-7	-	TGTGCCAGCAGTTACTCTGTCGGGGAGCAGTACTTC	CASSYSVGEQYF
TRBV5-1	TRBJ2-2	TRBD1	TGCGCCAGCAGCTCCCCCGAGACAGGGTGGACCGGGGAGCTGTTTTTT	CASSSPETGWTGELFF
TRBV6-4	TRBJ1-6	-	TGTGCCAGCAGTGACGGGCAGGATAATTCACCCCTCCACTTT	CASSDGQDNSPLHF
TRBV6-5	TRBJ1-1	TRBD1	TGTGCCAGCACCTCTGGACAGGGGGACACTGAAGCTTTCTTT	CASTSGQGDTEAFF
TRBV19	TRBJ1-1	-	TGTGCCAGTAGTATAGGGCTCCGCGGGGAAGCTTTCTTT	CASSIGLRGEAFF
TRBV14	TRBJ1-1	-	TGTGCCAGCAGCCAAGGGACAGTGAACACTGAAGCTTTCTTT	CASSQGTVNTEAFF
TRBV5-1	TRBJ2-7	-	TGCGCCAGCAGCTTGACGGAGCAGGGAGAGCAGTACTTC	CASSLTEQGEQYF
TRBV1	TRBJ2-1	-	TGCACCAGCAGCCCCTGCGGGAAGAAAAGCTCCTACAATGAGCAGTTCTTC	CTSSPCGKKSSYNEQFF
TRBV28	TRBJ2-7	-	TGTGCCAGCAGTGTAATCCGGGGAGCAGGAAGGAGTTACGAGCAGTACTTC	CASSVIRGAGRSYEQYF
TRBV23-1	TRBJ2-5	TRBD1	TGCGCCAGCAGTAATCCTGCCCCGACAGGGAAGATCCAAGAGACCCAGTACTTC	CASSNPAPTGKIQETQYF
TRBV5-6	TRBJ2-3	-	TGTGCCAGCAGGCGGAGGGGGCCAGATACGCAGTATTTT	CASRRRGPDTQYF
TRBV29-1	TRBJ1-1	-	TGCAGCGCAATCGGAGGTCAACGAGAAGCTTTCTTT	CSAIGGQREAFF
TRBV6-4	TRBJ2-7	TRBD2	TGTGCCAGCAGTGACTCCATCCCACTAGCGGAGAGAATCTACGAGCAGTACTTC	CASSDSIPLAERIYEQYF
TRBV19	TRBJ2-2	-	TGTGCCATAGCGGACGGGGAGCTGTTTTTT	CAIADGELFF
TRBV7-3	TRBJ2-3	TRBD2	TGTGCCAGCAGCGCAAGCGGGGGGGCCGCAGATACGCAGTATTTT	CASSASGGAADTQYF
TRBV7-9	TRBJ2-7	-	TGTGCCAGCAGCTTAGATGGTAGCGAGCAGTACTTC	CASSLDGSEQYF
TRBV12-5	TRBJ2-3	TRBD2	TGTGCTAGTGATCGAACCGGGACTAGTGCAGATACGCAGTATTTT	CASDRTGTSADTQYF
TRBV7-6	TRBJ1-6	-	TGTGCCAGCAGCTTACGTCAGGGTTGGGATTCACCCCTCCACTTT	CASSLRQGWDSPLHF
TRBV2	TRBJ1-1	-	TGTGCCAGCAGCGACGGGCGGATGGACAAAGCTTTCTTT	CASSDGRMDKAFF
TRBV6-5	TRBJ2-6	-	TGTGCCAGCAGTCCTCCCGGGGCCAACGTCCTGACTTTC	CASSPPGANVLTF
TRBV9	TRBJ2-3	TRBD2	TGTGCCAGCAGCGCCCACGGGAGGGGTGAAGATACGCAGTATTTT	CASSAHGRGEDTQYF
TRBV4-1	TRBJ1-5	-	TGCGCCAGCAGCCAAGAACGGGGGGCAGGGCCCCAGCATTTT	CASSQERGAGPQHF
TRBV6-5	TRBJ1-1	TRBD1	TGTGCCAGCAGTTCTGGACAGGGGAGGATGAACACTGAAGCTTTCTTT	CASSSGQGRMNTEAFF
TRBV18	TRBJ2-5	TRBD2	TGTGCCAGCTCACCACCTGGGCTAGCGGGAGAGACCCAGTACTTC	CASSPPGLAGETQYF
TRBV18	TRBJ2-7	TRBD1	TGTGCCAGCTCATCACCCCGGGGGGACAGGGGACGGTACGAGCAGTACTTC	CASSSPRGDRGRYEQYF
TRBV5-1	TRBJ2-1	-	TGCGCCAGCAGCTTGGGACAAGTCGACAATGAGCAGTTCTTC	CASSLGQVDNEQFF
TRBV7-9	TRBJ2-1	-	TGTGCCAGCAGCTTAGTTAGCGGATACAATGAGCAGTTCTTC	CASSLVSGYNEQFF
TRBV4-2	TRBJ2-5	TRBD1	TGTGCCAGCAGCCAGTTGACAGGGGGCAGTGAGACCCAGTACTTC	CASSQLTGGSETQYF
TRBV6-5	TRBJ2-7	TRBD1	TGTGCCAGCACCCAGGGGGACAGGGTCCCCTACGAGCAGTACTTC	CASTQGDRVPYEQYF
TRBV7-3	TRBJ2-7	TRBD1	TGTGCCAGCAGCCCGGGACAGGGGCAAGAGCAGTACTTC	CASSPGQGQEQYF
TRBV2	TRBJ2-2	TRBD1	TGTGCCAGCAGTGGACAGGGCGATGGGGAGCTGTTTTTT	CASSGQGDGELFF
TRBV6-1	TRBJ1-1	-	TGTGCCAGCAGTGAAGCGCAGTACCAGGGTGCTTTCTTT	CASSEAQYQGAFF
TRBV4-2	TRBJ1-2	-	TGTGCCAGCAGCCAAGATGGGGGGACTCGCTACTATGGCTATGGCTACACCTTC	CASSQDGGTRYYGYGYTF
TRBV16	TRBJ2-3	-	TGTGCCAGCAGCCAATGGAGAGCAGATACGCAGTATTTT	CASSQWRADTQYF